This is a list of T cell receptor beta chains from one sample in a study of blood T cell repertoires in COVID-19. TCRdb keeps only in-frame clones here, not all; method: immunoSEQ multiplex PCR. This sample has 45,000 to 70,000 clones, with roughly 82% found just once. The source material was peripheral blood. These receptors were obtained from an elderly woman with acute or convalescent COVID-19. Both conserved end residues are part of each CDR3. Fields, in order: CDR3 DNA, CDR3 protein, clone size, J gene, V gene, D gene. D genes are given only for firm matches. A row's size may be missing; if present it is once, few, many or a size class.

CDR3 DNA: TGTGCCAGCTCACCACAGAGGAGAGGAGACACAGATACGCAGTATTTT
CDR3 protein: CASSPQRRGDTDTQYF
clone size: -
J gene: TRBJ2-3
V gene: TRBV18
D gene: -

CDR3 DNA: TGTGCCAGCTCACCATCGGATAGCGGGATTCCCAACAATGAGCAGTTCTTC
CDR3 protein: CASSPSDSGIPNNEQFF
clone size: -
J gene: TRBJ2-1
V gene: TRBV18
D gene: TRBD2

CDR3 DNA: TGTGCCAGCAGCAGGGGACTAGCGGGAGGTGAGCAGTTCTTC
CDR3 protein: CASSRGLAGGEQFF
clone size: -
J gene: TRBJ2-1
V gene: TRBV9
D gene: TRBD2

CDR3 DNA: TGTGCCAGCAGCGGTACACAGGGCCCCCGTCCGAATAGCAATCAGCCCCAGCATTTT
CDR3 protein: CASSGTQGPRPNSNQPQHF
clone size: once
J gene: TRBJ1-5
V gene: TRBV2
D gene: -

CDR3 DNA: TGTGCCTGGACGACCGGGAACGAAGAGACCCAGTACTTC
CDR3 protein: CAWTTGNEETQYF
clone size: -
J gene: TRBJ2-5
V gene: TRBV30
D gene: -

CDR3 DNA: TGCGCCAGCAGCCATAGCGGGGGCACAGATACGCAGTATTTT
CDR3 protein: CASSHSGGTDTQYF
clone size: -
J gene: TRBJ2-3
V gene: TRBV5-1
D gene: TRBD2

CDR3 DNA: TGTGCCAGCAGTTACCCAGGGACTAGTAACTACAATGAGCAGTTCTTC
CDR3 protein: CASSYPGTSNYNEQFF
clone size: -
J gene: TRBJ2-1
V gene: TRBV6-5
D gene: TRBD2

CDR3 DNA: TGTGCCAGCAGCCGGACAGGAAGCACAGATACGCAGTATTTT
CDR3 protein: CASSRTGSTDTQYF
clone size: -
J gene: TRBJ2-3
V gene: TRBV7-9
D gene: TRBD1

CDR3 DNA: TGTGCCACCAGCAGAGGGACAGGGGGATCCTACGAGCAGTACTTC
CDR3 protein: CATSRGTGGSYEQYF
clone size: -
J gene: TRBJ2-7
V gene: TRBV15
D gene: TRBD1

CDR3 DNA: TGTGCCAGCAGTCTCGACACCTACAGGGCCCTGAACACTGAAGCTTTCTTT
CDR3 protein: CASSLDTYRALNTEAFF
clone size: -
J gene: TRBJ1-1
V gene: TRBV6-6
D gene: -

CDR3 DNA: TGTGCCAGCAGCGAGCCGGGACTAGCGGGCACAGATACGCAGTATTTT
CDR3 protein: CASSEPGLAGTDTQYF
clone size: -
J gene: TRBJ2-3
V gene: TRBV2
D gene: TRBD2

CDR3 DNA: TGTGCCAGCGAAAGTGGCGGGAGGGCGAACACCGGGGAGCTGTTTTTT
CDR3 protein: CASESGGRANTGELFF
clone size: -
J gene: TRBJ2-2
V gene: TRBV7-8
D gene: TRBD2

CDR3 DNA: TGTGCCAGCAGCATAAACAGGGGGGCGCCCATCGGGTCCCAAAACATTCAGTACTTC
CDR3 protein: CASSINRGAPIGSQNIQYF
clone size: -
J gene: TRBJ2-4
V gene: TRBV21-1
D gene: -

CDR3 DNA: TGTGCCAGCAGCCAAGATTTCAGGTCAGATACGCAGTATTTT
CDR3 protein: CASSQDFRSDTQYF
clone size: -
J gene: TRBJ2-3
V gene: TRBV3-1/TRBV3-2
D gene: -

CDR3 DNA: TGTGCCAGCAGGGCCCCGGGACAGGGGTCCCACGAGCAGTACTTC
CDR3 protein: CASRAPGQGSHEQYF
clone size: -
J gene: TRBJ2-7
V gene: TRBV6-5
D gene: TRBD1

CDR3 DNA: TGTGCCAGCGCAACCGGGACAGGAAGCTATGGCTACACCTTC
CDR3 protein: CASATGTGSYGYTF
clone size: -
J gene: TRBJ1-2
V gene: TRBV27
D gene: TRBD1

CDR3 DNA: TGTGCCAGCAGCGCTACGGGGCAGGGGGCCTACAATGAGCAGTTCTTC
CDR3 protein: CASSATGQGAYNEQFF
clone size: -
J gene: TRBJ2-1
V gene: TRBV7-8
D gene: TRBD1

CDR3 DNA: TGTGCCATCAGTGGGCTCCCCGGGACTACTGGCACAGATACGCAGTATTTT
CDR3 protein: CAISGLPGTTGTDTQYF
clone size: -
J gene: TRBJ2-3
V gene: TRBV10-3
D gene: TRBD2

CDR3 DNA: TGTGCCAGCAGTTTCAGGGGGCATTCAGGCTACGAGCAGTACTTC
CDR3 protein: CASSFRGHSGYEQYF
clone size: -
J gene: TRBJ2-7
V gene: TRBV28
D gene: TRBD1

CDR3 DNA: TGTGCCAGTAGTACTGGTGGACAGTCCTACAATGAGCAGTTCTTC
CDR3 protein: CASSTGGQSYNEQFF
clone size: -
J gene: TRBJ2-1
V gene: TRBV19
D gene: -

CDR3 DNA: TGTGCCAGCAGTTCCCTGCGTGGCTACACCTTC
CDR3 protein: CASSSLRGYTF
clone size: -
J gene: TRBJ1-2
V gene: TRBV28
D gene: -

CDR3 DNA: TGCGCCAGCAGCTATCGGACTAGTAATAAGGATACGCAGTATTTT
CDR3 protein: CASSYRTSNKDTQYF
clone size: -
J gene: TRBJ2-3
V gene: TRBV5-1
D gene: TRBD2

CDR3 DNA: TGTGCCAGTAGGCAGGGCGTGGGAACTGAAGCTTTCTTT
CDR3 protein: CASRQGVGTEAFF
clone size: -
J gene: TRBJ1-1
V gene: TRBV19
D gene: -

CDR3 DNA: TGTGCCAGCAGCCCCGGGATGTTGGAAGCTTTCTTT
CDR3 protein: CASSPGMLEAFF
clone size: -
J gene: TRBJ1-1
V gene: TRBV7-6
D gene: -

CDR3 DNA: TGTGCCAGCATCCTAGCGGGGTACGAGCAGTACTTC
CDR3 protein: CASILAGYEQYF
clone size: -
J gene: TRBJ2-7
V gene: TRBV6-5
D gene: TRBD2

CDR3 DNA: TGTGCCAGCTCACCAGTGGTAAGGACTAGCGGGGGAAATGAGCAGTTCTTC
CDR3 protein: CASSPVVRTSGGNEQFF
clone size: few
J gene: TRBJ2-1
V gene: TRBV18
D gene: TRBD2

CDR3 DNA: TGTGCCAGTAGTGCGGGACTAGCGGGAGGGTACCTATCCTACAATGAGCAGTTCTTC
CDR3 protein: CASSAGLAGGYLSYNEQFF
clone size: -
J gene: TRBJ2-1
V gene: TRBV19
D gene: TRBD2

CDR3 DNA: TGTGCCAGCAGCCAATTCGTCCGCACCGGGGAGCTGTTTTTT
CDR3 protein: CASSQFVRTGELFF
clone size: -
J gene: TRBJ2-2
V gene: TRBV3-1/TRBV3-2
D gene: -

CDR3 DNA: TGTGCCAGCAGTGATTACCAGGGCTCCTACGAGCAGTACTTC
CDR3 protein: CASSDYQGSYEQYF
clone size: -
J gene: TRBJ2-7
V gene: TRBV2
D gene: -

CDR3 DNA: TGTGCCAGCGCCACAGGGCGGAACTCCTACGAGCAGTACTTC
CDR3 protein: CASATGRNSYEQYF
clone size: -
J gene: TRBJ2-7
V gene: TRBV2
D gene: -

CDR3 DNA: TGTGCCAGCAGTACAGGGGGTGTGAACTATGGCTACACCTTC
CDR3 protein: CASSTGGVNYGYTF
clone size: once
J gene: TRBJ1-2
V gene: TRBV28
D gene: TRBD1

CDR3 DNA: TGTGCCAGTAGTATCTCGCGGGGGAGCTCCTACAATGAGCAGTTCTTC
CDR3 protein: CASSISRGSSYNEQFF
clone size: -
J gene: TRBJ2-1
V gene: TRBV19
D gene: TRBD2

CDR3 DNA: TGTGCCTGGAGTGTACTTCCTTATGAGCAGTTCTTC
CDR3 protein: CAWSVLPYEQFF
clone size: -
J gene: TRBJ2-1
V gene: TRBV30
D gene: -

CDR3 DNA: TGTGCCAGTGGGATAGGGGTAGGGGGCACAGATACGCAGTATTTT
CDR3 protein: CASGIGVGGTDTQYF
clone size: -
J gene: TRBJ2-3
V gene: TRBV19
D gene: -

CDR3 DNA: TGTGCCAGCAGCCCACAGGGAGGGTTAAAGGCAGCTTTCTTT
CDR3 protein: CASSPQGGLKAAFF
clone size: once
J gene: TRBJ1-1
V gene: TRBV7-8
D gene: -

CDR3 DNA: TGTGCCAGCAGTGATTGGCATAATGAAAAACTGTTTTTT
CDR3 protein: CASSDWHNEKLFF
clone size: -
J gene: TRBJ1-4
V gene: TRBV6-1
D gene: -

CDR3 DNA: TGTGCCAGCAGCTTATTGATAAGATCTAGCGGGGGGACAGATACGCAGTATTTT
CDR3 protein: CASSLLIRSSGGTDTQYF
clone size: -
J gene: TRBJ2-3
V gene: TRBV7-2
D gene: TRBD2

CDR3 DNA: TGCGCCAGTAGCCAAGGGCCTAATGAAAAACTGTTTTTT
CDR3 protein: CASSQGPNEKLFF
clone size: -
J gene: TRBJ1-4
V gene: TRBV4-1
D gene: -

CDR3 DNA: TGTGCCAGCAGCTCCGGACAGGTTAACGAGCAGTACTTC
CDR3 protein: CASSSGQVNEQYF
clone size: -
J gene: TRBJ2-7
V gene: TRBV28
D gene: TRBD1

CDR3 DNA: TGCGCCAGCAGCTTAAATTCAGGTGCCGGGCAGTTCTTC
CDR3 protein: CASSLNSGAGQFF
clone size: few
J gene: TRBJ2-1
V gene: TRBV5-1
D gene: -

CDR3 DNA: TGTGCCAGCAGAAACGGGACAGGGAATTTAGGCACTGAAGCTTTCTTT
CDR3 protein: CASRNGTGNLGTEAFF
clone size: -
J gene: TRBJ1-1
V gene: TRBV7-8
D gene: TRBD1

CDR3 DNA: TGTGCCAGCAGTTTTATCCCCCCCGCCTTGAGTCCGCCCTACGAGCAGTACTTC
CDR3 protein: CASSFIPPALSPPYEQYF
clone size: once
J gene: TRBJ2-7
V gene: TRBV28
D gene: -

CDR3 DNA: TGTGCCAGTAACCCCTCCTATCTAGGGGGCATGAACACTGAAGCTTTCTTT
CDR3 protein: CASNPSYLGGMNTEAFF
clone size: once
J gene: TRBJ1-1
V gene: TRBV19
D gene: TRBD1

CDR3 DNA: TGCAGTGCTAGTCCCCACAGGGGCGAAACTAACTATGGCTACACCTTC
CDR3 protein: CSASPHRGETNYGYTF
clone size: -
J gene: TRBJ1-2
V gene: TRBV20-1
D gene: TRBD1

CDR3 DNA: TGTGCCAGCAGCTTAGGATCTAGCGGGAGTTTGGACGGGGAGCTGTTTTTT
CDR3 protein: CASSLGSSGSLDGELFF
clone size: -
J gene: TRBJ2-2
V gene: TRBV7-6
D gene: TRBD2

CDR3 DNA: TGCGCCAGCAGCCGTCTACAGGGGAACACTGAAGCTTTCTTT
CDR3 protein: CASSRLQGNTEAFF
clone size: -
J gene: TRBJ1-1
V gene: TRBV5-1
D gene: -

CDR3 DNA: TGTGCCAGTAGTGGGGCCCGGACCTACACAGATACGCAGTATTTT
CDR3 protein: CASSGARTYTDTQYF
clone size: -
J gene: TRBJ2-3
V gene: TRBV19
D gene: -

CDR3 DNA: TGTGCCAGTAGTATACTGACTAGCGGGGAAGATACGCAGTATTTT
CDR3 protein: CASSILTSGEDTQYF
clone size: -
J gene: TRBJ2-3
V gene: TRBV19
D gene: TRBD2

CDR3 DNA: TGTGCCAGTATGGTGCGGGGGGGGTATAGCAATCAGCCCCAGCATTTT
CDR3 protein: CASMVRGGYSNQPQHF
clone size: -
J gene: TRBJ1-5
V gene: TRBV19
D gene: -

CDR3 DNA: TGTGCCAGCAGGATAGACGGAGTAACTAATGAAAAACTGTTTTTT
CDR3 protein: CASRIDGVTNEKLFF
clone size: once
J gene: TRBJ1-4
V gene: TRBV6-5
D gene: -

CDR3 DNA: TGTGCCAGCAGCTTAGAGCGGGAGGGGGAGCAGTTCTTC
CDR3 protein: CASSLEREGEQFF
clone size: -
J gene: TRBJ2-1
V gene: TRBV7-9
D gene: TRBD2

CDR3 DNA: TGTGCTAGTGGCTACTCAGGGTGGGGCACTGAAGCTTTCTTT
CDR3 protein: CASGYSGWGTEAFF
clone size: -
J gene: TRBJ1-1
V gene: TRBV12-5
D gene: -

CDR3 DNA: TGTGCCAGCAGCCCGATTGGGGGACAGGGGAGGACCCAGTACTTC
CDR3 protein: CASSPIGGQGRTQYF
clone size: once
J gene: TRBJ2-5
V gene: TRBV7-3
D gene: TRBD1

CDR3 DNA: TGTGCCAGCAGTGTCGGTAGCGGGGGCCCAGATACGCAGTATTTT
CDR3 protein: CASSVGSGGPDTQYF
clone size: few
J gene: TRBJ2-3
V gene: TRBV6-4
D gene: TRBD2

CDR3 DNA: TGTGCCAGCAGTTACTCAATTTACGACAGGGGCGGCGAGCAGTACTTC
CDR3 protein: CASSYSIYDRGGEQYF
clone size: few
J gene: TRBJ2-7
V gene: TRBV6-5
D gene: TRBD1

CDR3 DNA: TGTGCCAGCAGCCAAGGGCCCGGGGAGCTGTTTTTT
CDR3 protein: CASSQGPGELFF
clone size: -
J gene: TRBJ2-2
V gene: TRBV3-1/TRBV3-2
D gene: -

CDR3 DNA: TGCGCCAGCAGCGGGGGGACAGCTACAACGAGAGATTATGAAGCTTTCTTT
CDR3 protein: CASSGGTATTRDYEAFF
clone size: -
J gene: TRBJ1-1
V gene: TRBV5-1
D gene: TRBD1

CDR3 DNA: TGTGCCAGTAGTATGGCTAGCGGGGGGGCCAACTACGAGCAGTACTTC
CDR3 protein: CASSMASGGANYEQYF
clone size: -
J gene: TRBJ2-7
V gene: TRBV19
D gene: TRBD2

CDR3 DNA: TGTGCCAGCTCACCACCTATGGGCCGGGACAGAAAAGCTTTCTTT
CDR3 protein: CASSPPMGRDRKAFF
clone size: -
J gene: TRBJ1-1
V gene: TRBV18
D gene: TRBD1

CDR3 DNA: TGTGCCAGCCTTAAACTGGGGGACAGGGGTAATGAGCAGTTCTTC
CDR3 protein: CASLKLGDRGNEQFF
clone size: -
J gene: TRBJ2-1
V gene: TRBV28
D gene: TRBD1